This paragraph reports one T cell receptor beta chain. No cognate antigen has been identified for it. No much larger clone exists at a distance of one base, and base qualities are not known. The sample belongs to a study of OX40 agonist ivuxolimab in advanced cancers. Concerning the study at large: Ivuxolimab was a fully human IgG2 agonistic monoclonal antibody targeting the costimulatory receptor OX40 (CD134). Intravenous ivuxolimab was administered to patients every 2 weeks at six dose levels: 0.01, 0.1, 0.3, 1.5, 3 and 10 mg/kg. Of the roughly 54 patients in dose escalation, about 20 had hepatocellular carcinoma, some 15 had melanoma, 9 had renal cell carcinoma and 9 had head and neck cancer. A male proportion of almost 85% and a mean age of approximately 62 years, ranging from 23 to 79, were recorded for the dose-escalation cohort. Prior anti-PD-1, anti-PD-L1 or anti-CTLA-4 therapy was permitted, and checkpoint inhibitors had been received by around 40% of dose-escalation patients. Three dose-escalation patients achieved partial responses, one with hepatocellular carcinoma and two with cutaneous melanoma. Peripheral TCRbeta sequencing was intended to test whether TCR sequence diversity was altered and clonal T-cell expansion was caused by ivuxolimab. The paper covers the monotherapy dose-escalation part of the phase I ivuxolimab trial, which included N of about 56 patients.

Genomic DNA was isolated from the sorted cells so that the TCRbeta CDR3 region could be sequenced. The immunoSEQ Assay was used to sequence the TCRbeta CDR3 regions. Drawn from immuneACCESS, this table holds only the in-frame rearrangements with V and J called that TCRdb kept. Clones are partly lost; checked studies trace under half to an unresolved V gene and leave the rest unexplained. The sample includes 100,000 to 130,000 clones, with 75% to 95% observed a single time. The ten largest clones take up approximately 0.63% of the sample. V and J are trimmed by 1 base and 1 base, and the gene matches miss 8 bases of the junction. The CDR3 runs 18 residues from the cysteine to the phenylalanine. Solely the CDR3 DNA is kept, with 54 bases framed from the first base. According to the germline V gene, CDR1 reads SGHVS and CDR2 reads FNYEAQ. Results and caveats for the whole study, not just this receptor: Low levels of normalized T-cell clonal expansion were also seen in some patients who did not respond. The antigen specificity of the clonally expanded peripheral T cells was not determined. After ivuxolimab, expanded clones were on average more numerous among CD8+ T cells than among CD4+ T cells. In partial responders in the 0.1-3.0 mg/kg groups, normalized peripheral clonal expansion was found to be among the lowest, especially among CD8+ T cells. At doses of 0.1 to 3.0 mg/kg, clonal expansion of both CD4+ and CD8+ T cells in blood was seen between baseline and week 6.

The trial excluded patients who had a history of autoimmune disease or who were on systemic immunosuppression. Peripheral blood for TCR sequencing was collected from all dose cohorts at baseline, on cycle 4 day 1, and on cycle 7 day 1. The samples were taken from a phase I, first-in-human, multicenter, open-label dose-escalation trial of ivuxolimab. The trial enrolled adults with locally advanced or metastatic head and neck squamous cell, hepatocellular, melanoma or renal cell carcinoma. CD4+ and CD8+ T cells were sorted separately from peripheral blood before TCR sequencing. The sequence derives from an adult with an advanced solid tumor such as melanoma, head and neck, liver or kidney cancer. Sequenced here: CD4+ or CD8+ T cells sorted from blood, sampled in a trial of the OX40 agonist ivuxolimab. The rearrangement combines TRBV7-6 with TRBJ2-1, with 9 central nucleotides matching TRBD2. The CDR3 has the sequence CASSLVGGGEWSYNEQFF. The DNA sequence reads TGTGCCAGCAGCTTAGTGGGCGGGGGGGAATGGTCCTACAATGAGCAGTTCTTC.